This TCR beta chain was profiled in a study of Ad26.COV2.S vaccination and SARS-CoV-2 variants (dated by TCRdb to about 2021). For context, the study as a whole: Donors in the vaccine arm were drawn from COV1001, a phase I-IIa trial of Ad26.COV2.S in healthy adults that was multicentre, randomized, double-blind and placebo-controlled. Sequencing of the TCRbeta repertoire served to evaluate the specificity and breadth of SARS-CoV-2-reactive T cell receptors following Ad26.COV2.S vaccination. The TCR-sequenced set comprised about 32 samples: some 20 Ad26.COV2.S vaccine recipients, 5 placebo recipients and 8 SARS-CoV-2 convalescent individuals. Investigators did not know the trial group allocation while performing experiments and assessing outcomes. Ad26.COV2.S was given intramuscularly at 5x10^10 or 1x10^11 viral particles, as a single shot or as two shots 56 days apart. Trial participants were randomized into five groups of five: low-dose or high-dose Ad26.COV2.S given once or twice, or placebo on both occasions. What the authors observed across the whole study: Ad26.COV2.S recipients had higher spike-specific TCR breadth than placebo recipients (P = 0.0014). After vaccination, spike-specific CD8+ and CD4+ T cell responses were reported to show substantial breadth. The study was not powered for comparison of responses between vaccine doses or regimens. According to the authors, total T cell responses may have been underestimated by the TCR breadth and depth analyses. Comparable non-spike TCR breadth was observed between vaccine and placebo recipients, consistent with only spike being contained in the vaccine.

This clone has just one count. Its antigen is unknown. Within one base of it there is no much larger clone, and no base qualities were kept. The immunoSEQ Assay was the method used to sequence TCRbeta CDR3 regions. After extraction, genomic DNA underwent amplification by bias-controlled multiplex PCR, followed by high-throughput sequencing. As for how the authors treated the data: To quantify the absolute abundance of each unique TCRbeta CDR3 region, sequences were collapsed and filtered. Usable DNA was measured by amplifying reference genes present in all nucleated cells, and TCRbeta template counts were normalized to that usable DNA to estimate T cell fraction. Repertoire TCRs were annotated as SARS-CoV-2-specific when V gene, CDR3 amino acid sequence and J gene were exactly matched to a known reactive TCR set. The reference SARS-CoV-2 TCR set came from MIRA and was filtered for enrichment in COVID-19-positive ImmuneCODE repertoires, removing public or cross-reactive TCRs. Drawing on the MIRA antigens, annotated TCRs were analysed further at the level of specific ORF or position within ORF. Depth was the summed frequency of annotated unique rearrangements, while breadth was defined as annotated unique rearrangements over total unique productive rearrangements. Two-sided Wilcoxon rank-sum tests were used to compare TCR breadth between groups. What TCRdb holds here is the immuneACCESS table cut down to in-frame rearrangements. Part of the clones is not present; checked against another copy, under half of the missing clones reflect an unresolved V gene, and the others are unexplained. The V and J calls and clone size were taken over from that table, and D and trimming were inferred from the DNA. The sample contains about 500,000 clones, 80% to 90% of them found a single time. Of the sample, 1.7% is held by the ten largest clones.

This specimen's treatment or condition label, interpreted: some 20 received Ad26.COV2.S at low or high dose, single or two shots; five or six received placebo; per-sample allocation not given. Repertoires of vaccine and placebo recipients were sequenced from samples collected on day 63 after the first injection. Between 29 July and 7 August 2020, Cohort 1b enrolled some 25 adults aged 18-55 years at one site in Boston, USA. Ad26.COV2.S consisted of a replication-incompetent adenovirus type 26 vector by which a prefusion-stabilized SARS-CoV-2 spike protein from the original Wuhan strain was expressed. V is reduced by 5 bases and J by 4 bases, leaving a spacing of 8 bases between them. The CDR3 holds 12 amino acids from the cysteine to the phenylalanine. Of the read, only the CDR3 DNA is kept; its 36 bases are in frame from base 1. The germline V gene (reference sequence) specifies MNHNY as CDR1 and SVGAGI as CDR2.

Sequenced material: peripheral blood, taken in a trial of Ad26.COV2.S vaccine versus placebo. The TCR was taken from a person between 18 and 65 years old who received the Ad26.COV2.S COVID-19 vaccine or a placebo. This sequence uses TRBV6-6 and TRBJ1-2, with the D gene not clear enough to name. The CDR3 has the sequence CASSTDLYGYTF. The sequenced DNA: TGTGCCAGCAGTACCGACCTCTATGGCTACACCTTC.